The following is a TCR beta chain sequence with its context. These data originate in a study of blood T cell repertoires in COVID-19. Across the study: Sites across the United States, Italy and Spain contributed samples from acute and convalescent COVID-19. Nucleic acid was either cDNA or gDNA, and it came from T cells, B-cell-depleted T cells, or PBMCs.

The V and J ends lost 3 bases and 5 bases, in that order; junction bases with no gene match: 2. Germline V gene sequence: CDR1 SGHVS, CDR2 FQNEAQ. CDR3 length equals 14 residues. Under the authors' procedure: Estimated nucleated cell counts came from reference gene primer amplification. Using immunoSEQ multiplex PCR, the repertoire was profiled, and TCRdb retains in-frame clones only, with some absent. The V and J calls and the clone size are those of that table, but D and trimming were determined from the DNA. The data show about 260,000 clones, with around 86% seen just once and 13% held by the top ten.

This sequence joins TRBV7-8 and TRBJ1-5, with 9 bases aligning to TRBD1. The TCR sequence derives from a human donor in a cohort sampled during active COVID-19. Sequencing used peripheral blood. CDR3 sequence: CASSLGQGDQPQHF. DNA for the CDR3: TGTGCCAGCAGCTTGGGACAGGGTGATCAGCCCCAGCATTTT.